This record covers a single T cell receptor beta chain. The data derive from a study of shared clonotypes between healthy human individuals. The donors, all of them Caucasian adults, lived in Nashville, Tennessee. Partitioning of CD4+ cells yielded a CD45RA+ naive subset and a CD45RA-negative memory subset. CDR1 KGHSH and CDR2 LQKENI come from the germline V gene. V dropped 2 bases and J dropped 7; count of bases not matched to a gene: 9. CDR3 length: 15 residues. Per sorted-subset replicate PCR, input was approximately 0.2 ug DNA, representing tens of thousands of T cell genomes. Sequencing used immunoSEQ multiplex PCR; TCRdb keeps in-frame clones, though not all of them. The repertoire includes some 2,500,000 clones, around 92% of them detected once, and approximately 0.4% sits in the top ten.

The sample comprised naive CD4+ T cells from PBMCs. Subset: CD45RA+ positively selected. The chain carries TRBV18 and TRBJ1-2, with 8 bases aligning to TRBD1. This clonotype originated in a man between 18 and 29 years old in good health. Some clones in this sample may be carry-over from other donors' samples. This CDR3 is CASSPTPTGESGYTF. CDR3 nucleotide sequence: TGTGCCAGCTCACCAACCCCGACAGGGGAGTCTGGCTACACCTTC.